Below are 12 T cell receptor beta chains sequenced from a single sample in a study of T cells in Graves' hyperthyroidism and ophthalmopathy. Amplified TCR beta CDR3 regions came from RNA transcripts. During a first-round RT-PCR of the TCR CDR3, the HTBI primer set was used. TCRdb fed the multiplex PCR reads into MiXCR, producing one record per CDR3 protein. Of hundreds of thousands of distinct CDR3 sequences listed, around 45% are singletons. Sequenced input: peripheral blood or thyroid tissue (not recorded which). The receptors shown here come from a woman aged 18-29 years with Graves' hyperthyroidism.

Worth noting for this clonotype: This may stem from a read error, because a much larger clone lies one nucleotide away. CDR3 coding DNA: TGTGCCAGCACTCGACGGGGGACTTATGGCTACACCTTC. Translated: CASTRRGTYGYTF. J is TRBJ1-2 and V is TRBV25-1; tentatively, D is TRBD1 (5 bases). The ends were cut back, 7 bases at V and 5 bases at J, with 14 bases in the middle. Germline values: CDR1 MGHDK, CDR2 SYGVNS. This CDR3 contains 13 residues.

This rearrangement joins TRBV6-1 to TRBJ1-2; D unresolved. This CDR3 region has 12 residues. Trimming left V 9 bases short and J 4 bases short, with 12 bases between. CDR1 is MNHNS, CDR2 SASEGT, per germline. The CDR3 DNA is TGTGCCAGTGTGGGGTTGTCCTATGGCTACACCTTC. Its protein product is CASVGLSYGYTF.

With respect to this clonotype: A read error may be the cause here, since a much bigger clone is one base away. This chain joins TRBV24-1 and TRBJ1-5; D unresolved. CDR3 length equals 15 residues. V was pared by 4 bases and J by 0 bases, with 9 bases between. CDR1 KGHDR and CDR2 SFDVKD come from the germline V gene. The CDR3 protein is CATSDRIASNQPQHF. As DNA, the CDR3 is TGTGCCACCAGTGACCGGATAGCTAGCAATCAGCCCCAGCATTTT.

The rearrangement joins TRBV2 to TRBJ2-2; no clear D gene. CDR1 and CDR2 from the germline V gene are SNHLY and FYNNEI. This CDR3 comprises 15 residues. V lost 5 bases to trimming and J lost 0 bases, with 10 bases between them. The CDR3 DNA follows: TGTGCCAGCAGTTTGCAGGACCCGAACACCGGGGAGCTGTTTTTT. This translates into CASSLQDPNTGELFF.

In this sample, this clonotype turned up a few times. The J gene is TRBJ1-6, the V gene TRBV20-1; possibly TRBD1 for D (5 bases). CDR1 is DFQATT and CDR2 is SNEGSKA in the germline V gene (reference sequence). V was pared by 6 bases and J by 7 bases, with 13 bases between. The CDR3 extends over 13 amino acids. DNA for the CDR3: TGCAGTGCCACGGGGCCGCAAAATTCACCCCTCCACTTT. Protein product: CSATGPQNSPLHF.

This clonotype was recorded many times. The rearrangement links TRBV5-1 to TRBJ1-6, with a possible D match to TRBD1 (5 bases). This CDR3 spans 16 amino acids. V gave up 0 bases and J gave up 9 bases, with 16 bases separating them. Germline lookup yields CDR1 SGHRS and CDR2 YFSETQ. CDR3 sequence (DNA): TGCGCCAGCAGCTTGGAACGGACGGCAAGGGGTTCACCCCTCCACTTT. Its protein product is CASSLERTARGSPLHF.

This clonotype has at least ten counts. The chain combines TRBV12-3 or TRBV12-4 with TRBJ2-7; the D is unclear. Trimming stripped 4 bases from V and 3 bases from J, with 1 base between. The CDR3 extends over 10 amino acids. CDR3 sequence reads: CASSYYEQYF. CDR3 sequence (DNA): TGTGCCAGCAGTTACTACGAGCAGTACTTC.

Of note for this clonotype: A read error is possible here, since a much larger clone lies one base away. No conserved phenylalanine or tryptophan ends this CDR3, so it is likely a read error. The V call is TRBV24-1, the J call TRBJ1-2; D remains unclear. V gave up 3 bases and J gave up 0 bases, with 13 bases separating them. The length of the CDR3 is 16 residues. Germline lookup yields CDR1 KGHDR and CDR2 SFDVKD. CDR3 coding DNA: TGTGCCACCAGTGATCCGGGATCCGTTTCTAACTATGGCTACACCTCC. Protein product: CATSDPGSVSNYGYTS.

This clonotype was detected only a few times. The genes are TRBV10-3 and TRBJ1-6; D possibly corresponds to TRBD1 (5 bases). V lost 10 bases to trimming and J lost 0 bases, with 19 bases between them. Looked up from germline, CDR1 is ENHRY and CDR2 is SYGVKD. The CDR3 sequence is 17 residues long. This chain's CDR3 is CASSEPRGSSYNSPLHF. CDR3 sequence (DNA): TGTGCCAGCAGCGAACCTCGGGGGAGCTCCTATAATTCACCCCTCCACTTT.

The CDR3 region has the DNA TGTGCCAGCAGCTGGGGACCCTCGAGCTCTGGAAACACCATATATTTT. Encoded protein: CASSWGPSSSGNTIYF. V is TRBV7-3 and J is TRBJ1-3, with D tentatively TRBD1 (5 bases). Germline V gene sequence: CDR1 SGHTA, CDR2 FQGTGA. The germline V and J ends were trimmed by 4 bases and 0 bases, with 13 bases remaining between them. CDR3 length: 16 amino acids. Drawing the rest from reference TRBV7-3 and TRBJ1-3, the complete variable domain is GAGVSQTPSNKVTEKGKYVELRCDPISGHTALYWYRQSLGQGPEFLIYFQGTGAADDSGLPNDRFFAVRPEGSVSTLKIQRTERGDSAVYLCASSWGPSSSGNTIYFGEGSWLTVV.

This clonotype was seen more than once but under ten times. Because it lacks the conserved phenylalanine or tryptophan at the end, this CDR3 is likely a read error. V is TRBV7-2 and J is TRBJ1-2, with 8 bases lining up with TRBD1. The CDR3 runs 15 residues. J lost 0 bases, V lost 4 bases, and 4 bases had no gene match. Germline assignment: CDR1 SGHTA and CDR2 FQGNSA. The DNA for the CDR3 is TGTGCCAGCAGCTCTTGGGACAGGACTAACTATGGCTACACCCTC. The encoded protein is CASSSWDRTNYGYTL.

To note about this clonotype: The junction does not match germline at one end; this may be a read error. The CDR3 sequence: CASSQDRWTASNQPQHF. CDR3 DNA: TGCGCCAGCAGCCAAGATCGTTGGACAGCAAGCAATCAGCCCCAGCATTTT. The V and J genes are TRBV2 and TRBJ1-5; D perhaps matches TRBD1 (6 bases). Germline CDR1 reads SNHLY; CDR2 reads FYNNEI. The CDR3 is 17 amino acids.